The 27 T cell receptor beta chains below were found in one sample sequenced in a study of blood T cells in healthy people across ages. Sample-barcoded 5' priming and a J-beta primer mix drove a second PCR of about 7 to 12 cycles. Using its own MiXCR run on the 5' RACE reads, TCRdb lists one record per CDR3 protein. This table has hundreds of thousands of distinct CDR3 sequences, under 45% appearing once. The sequenced material came from blood. Source of these receptors: a man aged 60-69 years in good health.

A note on this clonotype: A single base separates this from a much larger clone, so it may be a read error. V usage is TRBV29-1 and J usage is TRBJ2-5, with 9 bases lining up with TRBD1. The CDR3 contains 15 residues. Trimming removed 7 bases from V and 11 bases from J; junction bases left unmatched: 20. The germline V gene has CDR1 SQVTM and CDR2 ANQGSEA. The CDR3 nucleotides read TGCAGCGCAGCCCGTCGACAGGGGGTAGACAATGAGCAGTACTTC. Its protein product is CSAARRQGVDNEQYF.

V usage is TRBV4-1 and J usage is TRBJ2-5; D is unclear. V lost 1 base and J 3 bases, leaving 15 bases between the germline ends. The CDR3 totals 16 residues. Germline CDR1 and CDR2: MGHRA and YSYEKL. CDR3 DNA: TGCGCCAGCAGCCAAGTTTCGGCAGTATACGAAGAGACCCAGTACTTC. Protein product: CASSQVSAVYEETQYF.

This clonotype was seen a single time. A read error may be the cause here, since a much bigger clone is one base away. V gene TRBV7-2 combines with J gene TRBJ2-5; D possibly uses TRBD1 or TRBD2 (5 bases each). The tail of the sequence fits TRBJ2-1 better, so the J call may be wrong. This CDR3 has 13 amino acids. From germline, CDR1 is SGHTA and CDR2 FQGNSA. The CDR3 here is CASSRGDRETQFF. CDR3 bases: TGTGCCAGCAGCAGAGGGGACCGAGAGACCCAGTTCTTC.

This chain joins TRBV10-2 and TRBJ1-2; 8 bases match TRBD1. J was trimmed by 3 bases and V by 6 bases; bases with no gene match: 12. CDR3 length: 16 residues. Per germline, CDR1 WSHSY and CDR2 SAAADI. The CDR3 loop reads CASSRSRDRFDYGYTF. CDR3 DNA: TGCGCCAGCAGCCGATCCCGGGACAGGTTCGACTATGGCTACACCTTC.

J is TRBJ2-7 and V is TRBV7-9; TRBD2 agrees at 7 bases. Germline V gene sequence: CDR1 SEHNR, CDR2 FQNEAQ (reference sequence). The length of the CDR3 is 12 residues. With V trimmed by 7 bases and J by 6 bases, 6 bases remained unmatched. The CDR3 DNA reads as TGTGCCAGCACTCTGGGAGGGGCCGAGCAGTACTTC. Translation: CASTLGGAEQYF.

This clonotype was recorded many times. The chain carries TRBV29-1 and TRBJ1-1; D is unclear. Germline V lookup: CDR1 SQVTM, CDR2 ANQGSEA. V was trimmed by 0 bases and J by 1 base, leaving 9 bases between them. There are 14 residues in the CDR3. The CDR3 sequence: CSVEDGRTNTEAFF. CDR3 in DNA: TGCAGCGTTGAAGATGGACGGACGAACACTGAAGCTTTCTTT.

V usage is TRBV20-1 and J usage is TRBJ1-2, with TRBD1 as a possible D gene (6 bases). CDR3 length equals 15 residues. In germline, CDR1 is DFQATT, CDR2 SNEGSKA (reference sequence). V was trimmed by 7 bases and J by 7 bases, leaving 25 bases between them. This CDR3 is CSVFDTGNSGRGYTF. The DNA for the CDR3 is TGCAGTGTCTTCGACACAGGGAACTCGGGCCGTGGCTACACCTTC.

This chain links TRBV6-5 with TRBJ1-2; D is perhaps TRBD1 (5 bases). The CDR3 spans 15 residues. The germline gives CDR1 MNHEY, CDR2 SVGAGI. V gave up 0 bases and J gave up 5 bases, with 13 bases separating them. CDR3 nucleotide sequence: TGTGCCAGCAGTTACTCGAATCAGGGCTGGTATGGCTACACCTTC. This translates into CASSYSNQGWYGYTF.

This chain uses TRBV12-3 or TRBV12-4 with TRBJ1-6; D ambiguous. This CDR3 is 14 amino acids long. V was clipped by 3 bases and J by 8 bases, with 11 bases between them. DNA for the CDR3: TGTGCCAGCAGTTTTCCGGGTCTACATTCACCCCTCCACTTT. It translates to CASSFPGLHSPLHF.

This clonotype was detected a few times. The rearrangement joins TRBV7-2 to TRBJ2-3; 12 nucleotides align to TRBD2. V was pared by 5 bases and J by 2 bases, with 14 bases of the junction left unmatched. Germline V gene data show CDR1 as SGHTA and CDR2 as FQGNSA. This CDR3 spans 19 amino acids. CDR3 DNA: TGTGCCAGCAGCCCAAGCCTCCTAGCGGGGGGGCGGATCACAGATACGCAGTATTTT. Encoded protein: CASSPSLLAGGRITDTQYF.

A few counts support this clonotype. CDR3 in amino acids: CASSPDGFIQYF. As DNA, the CDR3 is TGTGCCAGCAGTCCGGACGGATTCATTCAGTACTTC. V usage is TRBV6-2 or TRBV6-3 and J usage is TRBJ2-4; D is ambiguous. V lost 5 bases, J lost 9 bases, and 11 bases lay in between. CDR3 length: 12 amino acids. The germline V gene has CDR1 MNHEY and CDR2 SVGEGT.

The rearrangement joins TRBV5-1 to TRBJ2-5; 9 bases agree with TRBD2. CDR1 and CDR2 from the germline V gene are SGHRS and YFSETQ. CDR3 length: 17 amino acids. Trimming cost V 0 bases and J 1 base; bases outside gene matches: 7. The CDR3 DNA follows: TGCGCCAGCAGCTTGGGAGGTAGCGGGGGCTCCCAAGAGACCCAGTACTTC. It translates to CASSLGGSGGSQETQYF. Full variable domain (remainder filled in from reference TRBV5-1 and TRBJ2-5): KAGVTQTPRYLIKTRGQQVTLSCSPISGHRSVSWYQQTPGQGLQFLFEYFSETQRNKGNFPGRFSGRQFSNSRSEMNVSTLELGDSALYLCASSLGGSGGSQETQYFGPGTRLLVL.

The chain carries TRBV7-2 and TRBJ2-7; no reliable D call. The V end lost 0 bases, the J end lost 3 bases, and 9 bases lay between the germline ends. Germline lookup yields CDR1 SGHTA and CDR2 FQGNSA. There are 14 residues in the CDR3. In nucleotides, the CDR3 is TGTGCCAGCAGCTTAGCAAGGACGCGCTACGAGCAGTACTTC. Its protein is CASSLARTRYEQYF.

The rearrangement joins TRBV7-9 to TRBJ2-4; no firm D call. The DNA end favors TRBJ2-7, so the J call may be wrong. The CDR3 is made up of 16 amino acids. CDR1 SEHNR and CDR2 FQNEAQ come from the germline V gene (reference sequence). CDR3 nucleotides: TGTGCCAGCAGCCAACCACCGGCGTCAAACACTTACGAGCAGTACTTC. Protein product: CASSQPPASNTYEQYF.

The chain recombines TRBV5-6 with TRBJ2-4; D unresolved. Germline V CDR1 and CDR2: SGHDT, YYEEEE. The V gene lost 0 bases and the J gene lost 2 bases, with 9 bases spanning the gap. There are 15 residues in the CDR3. CDR3 protein: CASSLGHQPKNIQYF. The CDR3 bases are TGTGCCAGCAGCTTGGGTCACCAGCCCAAAAACATTCAGTACTTC. Together with reference TRBV5-6 and TRBJ2-4, the CDR3 gives the full variable domain: DAGVTQSPTHLIKTRGQQVTLRCSPKSGHDTVSWYQQALGQGPQFIFQYYEEEERQRGNFPDRFSGHQFPNYSSELNVNALLLGDSALYLCASSLGHQPKNIQYFGAGTRLSVL.

The chain combines TRBV5-5 with TRBJ1-6; weak D call: TRBD1 (5 bases). CDR1 is SGHKS and CDR2 is YYEKEE in the germline V gene (reference sequence). Trimming removed 0 bases at V and 6 bases at J, with 13 bases between. The CDR3 loop spans 16 amino acids. The CDR3 loop reads CASSLGGGRSNSPLHF. DNA for the CDR3: TGTGCCAGCAGCTTGGGGGGGGGTCGGAGTAATTCACCCCTCCACTTT.

This clonotype was observed a handful of times. The rearrangement joins TRBV30 to TRBJ2-3; 7 nucleotides align to TRBD2. The CDR3 sequence is 14 residues long. Trimming took 2 bases from V and 8 from J; bases not matched to a gene: 10. In germline, CDR1 is GTSNPN, CDR2 SVGIG (reference sequence). CDR3 region: CAWSWEGPSGTQYF. In nucleotides, the CDR3 is TGTGCCTGGAGTTGGGAGGGCCCATCAGGTACGCAGTATTTT.

Only a few counts were recorded for this clonotype. The chain joins TRBV3-1 to TRBJ1-2; D is ambiguous. V lost 5 bases to trimming and J lost 2 bases, with 12 bases between them. The length of the CDR3 is 14 residues. Germline loops: CDR1 LGHDT, CDR2 YNNKEL (reference sequence). CDR3 residues: CASSANVLNYGYTF. In DNA form, the CDR3 reads TGTGCCAGCAGCGCTAACGTTTTGAACTATGGCTACACCTTC.

The gene calls are TRBV12-3 or TRBV12-4 and TRBJ2-1; tentative D call: TRBD1 (5 bases). CDR3 size: 16 residues. Trimming took off 4 bases at V and 10 bases at J, with 23 bases between the two ends. CDR3 DNA sequence: TGTGCCAGCAGTTCGAGGTGGGCAGGGTCGGAATACGAGCAGTTCTTC. Translated, it gives CASSSRWAGSEYEQFF.

DNA of the CDR3: TGTGCCAGTAGTATTGGGTACAGGGTTAACTACGAGCAGTACTTC. Its protein is CASSIGYRVNYEQYF. The rearrangement uses TRBV19 and TRBJ2-7, with D possibly matching TRBD1 (6 bases). Between the trimmed V and J ends, which lost 3 bases and 3 bases, there was a span of 15 bases. Germline CDR1 reads LNHDA; CDR2 reads SQIVND (reference sequence). The CDR3 runs to 15 residues.

This chain links TRBV14 with TRBJ1-1; no reliable D call. The germline V gene encodes CDR1 SGHDN and CDR2 FVKESK. This CDR3 spans 13 amino acids. V dropped 2 bases and J dropped 1 base, with 5 bases sitting between them. CDR3: CASSQYPNTEAFF. The DNA for the CDR3 is TGTGCCAGCAGCCAATACCCGAACACTGAAGCTTTCTTT.

CDR3 bases: TGTGCCAGCAGCTTTGGACAGAATAACTATGGCTACACCTTC. It encodes CASSFGQNNYGYTF. This sequence joins TRBV7-9 and TRBJ1-2, with a tentative D call TRBD1 (6 bases). Germline V gene sequence: CDR1 SEHNR, CDR2 FQNEAQ (reference sequence). The ends were cut back, 3 bases at V and 1 base at J, with 9 bases in the middle. This CDR3 region has 14 residues.

The rearrangement links TRBV9 to TRBJ2-3, with 7 positions matching TRBD2. CDR1 is SGDLS and CDR2 is YYNGEE in the germline V gene. Losses at the gene ends were 2 bases for V and 0 bases for J; bases not matched to a gene: 9. There are 17 residues in the CDR3. The CDR3 spells CASSVNGASGSTDTQYF. The CDR3 DNA sequence: TGTGCCAGCAGCGTGAATGGGGCTAGCGGTAGCACAGATACGCAGTATTTT.

The chain combines TRBV6-1 with TRBJ2-7; D possibly corresponds to TRBD1 (6 bases). The V gene lost 6 bases and the J gene lost 4 bases, with 22 bases spanning the gap. Germline V gene sequence: CDR1 MNHNS, CDR2 SASEGT. The CDR3 is 16 amino acids. The CDR3 coding sequence is TGTGCCAGCAGCGAATATAGCGCTCGGACAGTATACGAGCAGTACTTC. Its protein is CASSEYSARTVYEQYF.

This chain links TRBV5-1 with TRBJ2-1; D is uncertain. Trimming removed 0 bases from V and 9 bases from J, with 13 bases in between. CDR3 length equals 14 residues. Looked up from germline, CDR1 is SGHRS and CDR2 is YFSETQ. CDR3: CASSLGTLVGEQFF. CDR3 nucleotides: TGCGCCAGCAGCTTGGGCACCCTTGTAGGTGAGCAGTTCTTC.

The chain joins TRBV29-1 to TRBJ2-6; D gene ambiguous. V gave up 5 bases and J gave up 1 base, with 15 bases separating them. CDR1 and CDR2 (germline): SQVTM, ANQGSEA. The CDR3 contains 16 residues. CDR3 in amino acids: CSVQSFDLSGANVLTF. The DNA of the CDR3 is TGCAGCGTTCAGAGCTTTGATTTATCTGGGGCCAACGTCCTGACTTTC.

The chain recombines TRBV12-3 or TRBV12-4 with TRBJ1-5; D might be TRBD1 (5 bases). This CDR3 region has 16 residues. The V end was cut by 3 bases, the J end by 7 bases, with 19 bases between. The CDR3 here is CASSFIVGGEGQPQHF. CDR3 nucleotide sequence: TGTGCCAGCAGTTTTATCGTTGGGGGAGAAGGACAGCCCCAGCATTTT.